The next 14 T cell receptor beta chains were all read from a single sample in a study of shared clonotypes between healthy human individuals. CD8 cells regarded as naive lacked CD45RO, were positively chosen for CCR7, and omitted terminally differentiated effector memory CD45RA+ cells. Sequencing used immunoSEQ multiplex PCR; TCRdb keeps in-frame clones, though not all of them. Altogether millions of clones are present, 85% to 95% being singletons, with the ten largest covering roughly 1%. The material sequenced was naive CD8+ T cells sorted from blood. The receptors stem from a man aged 18-30 years in good health.

The sample holds one count of this clone. The chain joins TRBV28 to TRBJ2-2; TRBD1 aligns across 8 bases. V lost 3 bases to trimming and J lost 5 bases; unmatched junction nucleotides: 5. The CDR3 is 15 amino acids. Germline CDR1 reads MDHEN; CDR2 reads SYDVKM. The CDR3 nucleotides read TGTGCCAGCAGTTTTCGGACAGGGACTACCGGGGAGCTGTTTTTT. Encoded protein: CASSFRTGTTGELFF.

In its sample, this clone was seen once. The V gene is TRBV28, the J gene TRBJ2-5, with D possibly being TRBD1 (5 bases). The CDR3 has 12 residues. Trimming took off 6 bases at V and 5 bases at J, with 10 bases between the two ends. CDR1 is MDHEN and CDR2 is SYDVKM in the germline V gene. The chain's CDR3 is CASSAGSETQYF. CDR3 DNA: TGTGCCAGCAGCGCAGGGTCGGAGACCCAGTACTTC.

V usage is TRBV10-2 and J usage is TRBJ2-5, with 11 bases lining up with TRBD2. Trimming removed 6 bases from V and 2 bases from J; junction bases left unmatched: 5. The CDR3 has 15 residues. The germline CDR1 and CDR2 sequences are WSHSY and SAAADI. CDR3 sequence (DNA): TGCGCCAGCAGCCGACTAGCGGGGAAACAAGAGACCCAGTACTTC. It is translated as CASSRLAGKQETQYF.

This clone was counted once. Other DNA sequences in this specimen translate into the identical CDR3. This chain joins TRBV9 and TRBJ2-2, with D unresolved. The V and J ends lost 0 bases and 5 bases respectively, with 5 bases between them. The CDR3 totals 13 residues. Germline V lookup: CDR1 SGDLS, CDR2 YYNGEE. The CDR3 DNA reads as TGTGCCAGCAGCGTAGGGCGGACCGGGGAGCTGTTTTTT. Protein: CASSVGRTGELFF.

The chain uses TRBV30 and TRBJ1-1, with unresolved D. The germline CDR1 and CDR2 sequences are GTSNPN and SVGIG (reference sequence). CDR3 length: 14 amino acids. V shed 7 bases and J shed 0 bases, with 15 bases lying between them. The CDR3 bases are TGTGCCTTGGAGGAAGGAGAGGTGAACACTGAAGCTTTCTTT. This gives the protein CALEEGEVNTEAFF. Using reference TRBV30 and TRBJ1-1 for the parts outside the CDR3, the full variable domain is SQTIHQWPATLVQPVGSPLSLECTVEGTSNPNLYWYRQAAGRGLQLLFYSVGIGQISSEVPQNLSASRPQDRQFILSSKKLLLSDSGFYLCALEEGEVNTEAFFGQGTRLTVV.

With respect to this clone: Other DNA sequences in the sample encode the same CDR3. V is TRBV5-1 and J is TRBJ1-1; D gene ambiguous. Germline CDR1 and CDR2: SGHRS and YFSETQ. The CDR3 has 13 residues. V was cut by 2 bases and J by 1 base, with 6 bases left in between. In nucleotides, the CDR3 is TGCGCCAGCAGCTTCTGGGGGAACACTGAAGCTTTCTTT. It specifies CASSFWGNTEAFF.

V usage is TRBV5-6 and J usage is TRBJ2-7; a weak D match, TRBD1 (6 bases). Germline CDR1 is SGHDT and CDR2 is YYEEEE. The length of the CDR3 is 16 residues. V was pared by 4 bases and J by 3 bases, with 20 bases between. The CDR3 region has the DNA TGTGCCAGCAGCCCCTCTTCTTACAGGGCCGACTACGAGCAGTACTTC. Residues: CASSPSSYRADYEQYF.

The rearrangement uses TRBV6-5 and TRBJ2-7, with a possible D match to TRBD2 (5 bases). Germline values: CDR1 MNHEY, CDR2 SVGAGI. The CDR3 contains 14 residues. Trimming pared 6 bases from V and 2 bases from J, leaving 14 bases between. CDR3 region: CASSPTRRAYEQYF. The CDR3 DNA reads as TGTGCCAGCAGCCCCACCCGGCGGGCCTACGAGCAGTACTTC.

The genes are TRBV27 and TRBJ2-1; D possibly corresponds to TRBD1 (5 bases). This CDR3 region has 14 residues. V dropped 8 bases and J dropped 0 bases, with 11 bases sitting between them. The germline V gene has CDR1 MNHEY and CDR2 SMNVEV (reference sequence). The CDR3, as DNA: TGTGCCAGCCAGCCTCAGGGCTCCTACAATGAGCAGTTCTTC. This sequence encodes CASQPQGSYNEQFF.

The rearrangement uses TRBV7-6 and TRBJ1-3, with D maybe TRBD1 (5 bases). The CDR3 has 16 amino acids. Trimming removed 6 bases from V and 0 bases from J, with 15 bases in between. Germline-derived CDR1 and CDR2 are SGHVS and FNYEAQ. The DNA for the CDR3 is TGTGCCAGCAGTTTGTGGGGGGGAAGCTCTGGAAACACCATATATTTT. Its protein product is CASSLWGGSSGNTIYF.

The rearrangement uses TRBV7-9 and TRBJ1-2; TRBD1 agrees at 7 bases. With 4 bases clipped from V and 5 bases from J, the junction kept 10 bases outside the gene matches. The germline CDR1 and CDR2 sequences are SEHNR and FQNEAQ (reference sequence). This CDR3 contains 15 residues. The CDR3 region is CASSSTTGLRYGYTF. Here the CDR3 DNA reads TGTGCCAGCAGCTCGACGACAGGGCTTAGGTATGGCTACACCTTC.

V and J are TRBV5-1 and TRBJ2-7, with D unclear. The germline CDR1 and CDR2 sequences are SGHRS and YFSETQ. This CDR3 is built from 13 residues. V lost 4 bases, J lost 7 bases, and 15 bases lay in between. Here the CDR3 reads CASSRIDSVEQYF. CDR3 nucleotide sequence: TGCGCCAGCAGCAGAATCGATTCGGTGGAGCAGTACTTC.

The J gene is TRBJ2-2, the V gene TRBV11-3, with 8 bases matching TRBD1. The ends lost 3 bases at V and 5 bases at J; junction bases unmatched: 5. In germline, CDR1 is SGHNT, CDR2 YENEEA. CDR3 size: 15 residues. CDR3 residues: CASSLTGVGTGELFF. The DNA of the CDR3 is TGTGCCAGCAGCTTGACAGGGGTCGGGACCGGGGAGCTGTTTTTT. Variable domain in full (rest from reference TRBV11-3 and TRBJ2-2): EAGVVQSPRYKIIEKKQPVAFWCNPISGHNTLYWYLQNLGQGPELLIRYENEEAVDDSQLPKDRFSAERLKGVDSTLKIQPAELGDSAVYLCASSLTGVGTGELFFGEGSRLTVL.

The chain uses TRBV2 and TRBJ1-2; D unclear. V shed 2 bases and J shed 6 bases, with 16 bases lying between them. CDR3 length equals 15 residues. Looked up from germline, CDR1 is SNHLY and CDR2 is FYNNEI. For the CDR3, the DNA is TGTGCCAGCAGTGAAAACCCGTCGGGCAGACATGGCTACACCTTC. Its protein product is CASSENPSGRHGYTF.